The source of this T cell receptor beta chain is a study of cytomegalovirus exposure and HLA in healthy donors. Though nominally healthy at sampling, donors likely had unrecorded immune exposures. In the PCR, 60 Vbeta and 13 Jbeta primers were used. Libraries were prepared by immunoSEQ multiplex PCR; TCRdb keeps only in-frame clonotypes and omits some of them. The data hold 150,000 or so clones, with approximately 73% observed a single time. The CDR3 has 14 amino acids. Germline V lookup: CDR1 MDHEN, CDR2 SYDVKM. Findings of the study overall: Later analysis identified a missense DCLRE1C variant that was linked to TCR beta V- and J-gene trimming. While the bulk of TCR sequences proved rare, some public TCRs turned up in many donors.

As concerns this clone: What it recognizes is unknown.

The chain employs TRBV28 and TRBJ2-5; D is perhaps TRBD2 (5 bases). The DNA end lines up better with TRBJ2-7; the J call may be wrong. This TCR was recovered from a man aged 25-45 years in good health and CMV-seropositive. Sequencing used PBMCs. The DNA of the CDR3 is TGTGCCAGCAGTTTAGAGGAGCTAGGGAGCGAGCAGTACTTC. This encodes CASSLEELGSEQYF.